Listed here are 18 T cell receptor beta chains from one sample, sequenced in a study of blood T cell repertoires in COVID-19 (dated by TCRdb to about 2020). The library was generated by the immunoSEQ multiplex PCR assay. Held by TCRdb, this immuneACCESS table contains in-frame sequences only and omits some clones. Under half of the omission traces to an unresolved V gene where checked; the cause of the rest is unknown. This sample lists approximately 240,000 clones; about 88% were detected once. The top ten hold approximately 2.6% of the sample. Sequencing input: peripheral blood. All receptors derive from a man aged 50-59 years who had recovered from COVID-19.

This clone appeared a single time. This chain connects TRBV5-4 to TRBJ1-2; D perhaps matches TRBD1 (5 bases). Germline CDR1 SGHNT, CDR2 YYREEE (reference sequence). V was trimmed by 4 bases and J by 0 bases, leaving 16 bases between them. The CDR3 runs to 16 residues. The CDR3 DNA reads TGTGCCAGCAGCGCCCCGAACAGGACGGCTAACTATGGCTACACCTTC. This gives the protein CASSAPNRTANYGYTF.

This chain joins TRBV4-1 and TRBJ2-5, with TRBD2 matching 8 bases. Losses at the gene ends were 4 bases for V and 2 bases for J; bases not matched to a gene: 6. The germline V gene encodes CDR1 MGHRA and CDR2 YSYEKL. The CDR3 spans 15 residues. CDR3 in DNA: TGCGCCAGCAGCCCCAGCGGGAGTTGGCAAGAGACCCAGTACTTC. Translating gives CASSPSGSWQETQYF.

This clone was observed a single time. The CDR3 is CAWRDPKQGAILNTGELFF. CDR3 coding DNA: TGTGCCTGGAGAGACCCCAAACAGGGGGCTATTCTGAACACCGGGGAGCTGTTTTTT. V gene TRBV30 combines with J gene TRBJ2-2; TRBD1 aligns across 9 bases. Trimming took 3 bases from V and 1 from J; bases not matched to a gene: 15. The V gene's germline CDR1 is GTSNPN and CDR2 SVGIG (reference sequence). The CDR3 is made up of 19 amino acids. Combining the CDR3 with reference TRBV30 and TRBJ2-2 gives the whole variable domain SQTIHQWPATLVQPVGSPLSLECTVEGTSNPNLYWYRQAAGRGLQLLFYSVGIGQISSEVPQNLSASRPQDRQFILSSKKLLLSDSGFYLCAWRDPKQGAILNTGELFFGEGSRLTVL.

J is TRBJ2-5 and V is TRBV4-1; weak D call: TRBD1 (7 bases). Germline CDR1 reads MGHRA; CDR2 reads YSYEKL. V shed 0 bases and J shed 6 bases, with 17 bases lying between them. The CDR3 length is 16 residues. This CDR3 is CASSQDEGARGKTQYF. Written as DNA, the CDR3 is TGCGCCAGCAGCCAAGACGAGGGGGCGCGGGGAAAGACCCAGTACTTC.

The gene calls are TRBV6-5 and TRBJ2-3; TRBD2 matches at 7 bases. The V segment lost 1 base and the J segment 1 base; nucleotides outside the gene matches: 2. Per the germline V gene, CDR1 is MNHEY and CDR2 is SVGAGI. The CDR3 covers 15 residues. CDR3 sequence: CASSYLTSGTDTQYF. The DNA of the CDR3 is TGTGCCAGCAGTTACTTAACTAGCGGCACAGATACGCAGTATTTT.

The chain carries TRBV14 and TRBJ2-7; TRBD2 matches 7 bases. Germline loops: CDR1 SGHDN, CDR2 FVKESK. The CDR3 is made up of 16 amino acids. The ends lost 5 bases at V and 2 bases at J; junction bases unmatched: 12. CDR3 nucleotide sequence: TGTGCCAGCAGCGTACTCGGAGTAGCGGGCACCTACGAGCAGTACTTC. Its translation: CASSVLGVAGTYEQYF.

The V call is TRBV6-1, the J call TRBJ2-2; 8 bases fit TRBD2. Germline lookup yields CDR1 MNHNS and CDR2 SASEGT. Losses at the gene ends were 2 bases for V and 7 bases for J; bases not matched to a gene: 6. There are 15 residues in the CDR3. The CDR3 region is CASSETSGYFGELFF. In DNA, the CDR3 is TGTGCCAGCAGTGAAACTAGCGGTTACTTCGGGGAGCTGTTTTTT.

This clone was found a few times. A read error is likely, as this CDR3 ends without the conserved phenylalanine or tryptophan. The limits of the CDR3 on the DNA are not certain, so only TCRdb's listed CDR3 is given. The chain combines TRBV6-6 with TRBJ1-1. Germline V lookup: CDR1 MNHNY, CDR2 SVGAGI (reference sequence). From its first to its last residue, the CDR3 has 12 amino acids. The CDR3 loop is CASSRPEGDIGI.

The chain recombines TRBV28 with TRBJ2-7; unclear D gene. Germline values: CDR1 MDHEN, CDR2 SYDVKM. V was trimmed by 3 bases and J by 5 bases, leaving 11 bases between them. The length of the CDR3 is 13 residues. CDR3 sequence reads: CASSLGRANEQYF. The CDR3 DNA reads as TGTGCCAGCAGTTTGGGCAGAGCTAACGAGCAGTACTTC. The full variable domain, rest sourced from reference TRBV28 and TRBJ2-7, is DVKVTQSSRYLVKRTGEKVFLECVQDMDHENMFWYRQDPGLGLRLIYFSYDVKMKEKGDIPEGYSVSREKKERFSLILESASTNQTSMYLCASSLGRANEQYFGPGTRLTVT.

The chain links TRBV12-3 or TRBV12-4 to TRBJ2-7; tentatively, D is TRBD2 (6 bases). The CDR3 contains 12 residues. Trimming pared 8 bases from V and 4 bases from J, leaving 12 bases between. CDR3 amino acids: CASGSGGYEQYF. DNA for the CDR3: TGTGCCAGCGGTAGCGGAGGATACGAGCAGTACTTC.

This chain links TRBV10-2 with TRBJ2-7; TRBD2 matches at 8 bases. V lost 1 base to trimming and J lost 3 bases; unmatched junction nucleotides: 17. The CDR3 has 19 amino acids. Germline CDR1 and CDR2: WSHSY and SAAADI. The CDR3, as DNA: TGCGCCAGCAGTGAGTGGCGGACTAGGCGGACCGGGGGGGACTACGAGCAGTACTTC. It is translated as CASSEWRTRRTGGDYEQYF.

This chain links TRBV3-1 (or the pseudogene TRBV3-2) with TRBJ1-5, with a possible D match to TRBD1 (6 bases). Per germline, CDR1 LGHDT and CDR2 YNNKEL (reference sequence). Trimming took 1 base from V and 3 from J, leaving 10 bases between them. This CDR3 has 15 residues. Here the CDR3 reads CASSQGTGLNQPQHF. The CDR3 DNA sequence: TGTGCCAGCAGCCAAGGAACAGGGCTCAATCAGCCCCAGCATTTT.

This chain uses TRBV7-2 with TRBJ2-1, with 7 bases identical to TRBD2. The V and J ends lost 2 bases and 3 bases, in that order; junction bases with no gene match: 7. The CDR3 sequence is 16 residues long. CDR1 and CDR2 (germline): SGHTA, FQGNSA. CDR3 in amino acids: CASSLWHGLDYNEQFF. The CDR3 region has the DNA TGTGCCAGCAGCTTATGGCACGGACTAGACTACAATGAGCAGTTCTTC.

V usage is TRBV18 and J usage is TRBJ2-7; 14 bases line up with TRBD2. Germline V gene lookup returns CDR1 KGHSH and CDR2 LQKENI. J lost 3 bases, V lost 3 bases, and 10 bases had no gene match. The CDR3 length is 18 residues. The DNA of the CDR3 is TGTGCCAGCTCACCTGGGACTAGCGGGAGTTCGGGTTTCTACGAGCAGTACTTC. Amino acid sequence: CASSPGTSGSSGFYEQYF.

Worth noting for this clone: Other nucleotide sequences from this sample produce the same CDR3. V and J are TRBV7-9 and TRBJ2-7; 9 bases fit TRBD1. Germline-derived CDR1 and CDR2 are SEHNR and FQNEAQ (reference sequence). Germline trimming cut 5 bases from V and 6 bases from J; bases unmatched to any gene: 5. The CDR3 is 13 residues long. CDR3 bases: TGTGCCAGCAGCCGAGGACAGGGGAGCGAGCAGTACTTC. It is translated as CASSRGQGSEQYF. The full variable domain, its missing parts supplied by reference TRBV7-9 and TRBJ2-7, is DTGVSQNPRHKITKRGQNVTFRCDPISEHNRLYWYRQTLGQGPEFLTYFQNEAQLEKSRLLSDRFSAERPKGSFSTLEIQRTEQGDSAMYLCASSRGQGSEQYFGPGTRLTVT.

The chain couples TRBV19 to TRBJ2-6, with 9 positions matching TRBD1. The CDR3 is 18 amino acids. V lost 5 bases and J lost 0; bases outside the gene matches: 8. Looked up from germline, CDR1 is LNHDA and CDR2 is SQIVND (reference sequence). CDR3 region: CASSSGTGLISGANVLTF. CDR3 DNA sequence: TGTGCCAGTAGTTCCGGGACAGGGCTCATCTCTGGGGCCAACGTCCTGACTTTC.

This clone was observed a handful of times. The chain uses TRBV5-6 and TRBJ2-2; TRBD2 is a possible D gene (5 bases). The V gene lost 0 bases and the J gene lost 0 bases, with 6 bases spanning the gap. The CDR3 spans 15 residues. Per germline, CDR1 SGHDT and CDR2 YYEEEE. CDR3 nucleotide sequence: TGTGCCAGCAGCTTGGGGAGGACGAACACCGGGGAGCTGTTTTTT. Protein product: CASSLGRTNTGELFF. Drawing the rest from reference TRBV5-6 and TRBJ2-2, the complete variable domain is DAGVTQSPTHLIKTRGQQVTLRCSPKSGHDTVSWYQQALGQGPQFIFQYYEEEERQRGNFPDRFSGHQFPNYSSELNVNALLLGDSALYLCASSLGRTNTGELFFGEGSRLTVL.

The chain carries TRBV30 and TRBJ1-6; TRBD1 might be the D (5 bases). The V end lost 3 bases, the J end lost 10 bases, and 10 bases lay between the germline ends. The CDR3 loop spans 12 amino acids. Germline CDR1 reads GTSNPN; CDR2 reads SVGIG (reference sequence). CDR3 in amino acids: CAWSQGRSPLHF. CDR3 sequence (DNA): TGTGCCTGGAGCCAGGGCCGATCACCCCTCCACTTT.